The 30 T cell receptor beta chains listed next were all sequenced from one sample in a study of cytomegalovirus exposure and HLA in healthy donors. PCR was performed using 60 Vbeta and 13 Jbeta primers. Sequencing was performed with immunoSEQ multiplex PCR; in TCRdb, only in-frame clones are kept and a portion is missing. In the table there are approximately 160,000 clones, 75% to 85% of which are singletons. Specimen: PBMCs. The receptors originated from a woman younger than 30 in good health and CMV-seronegative.

About this clone itself: Other DNA sequences in the same sample also yield this CDR3. V and J are TRBV5-1 and TRBJ1-1; 7 nucleotides align to TRBD1. The CDR3 is 14 amino acids. V gave up 0 bases and J gave up 5 bases; unmatched junction bases: 4. Germline lookup yields CDR1 SGHRS and CDR2 YFSETQ. The CDR3 is CASSLDPGGTEAFF. CDR3 nucleotides: TGCGCCAGCAGCTTGGATCCAGGGGGAACTGAAGCTTTCTTT.

The chain is built from TRBV7-2 and TRBJ2-7, with TRBD1 identical over 7 bases. V shed 8 bases and J 5 bases; nucleotides not matched to a gene: 12. The CDR3 is 14 amino acids. Germline assignment: CDR1 SGHTA and CDR2 FQGNSA. The DNA of the CDR3 is TGTGCCAGCTCCCGGACAGGATGGGTAGACGAGCAGTACTTC. It yields the protein CASSRTGWVDEQYF.

This chain links TRBV18 with TRBJ2-2, with D possibly being TRBD2 (6 bases). V was trimmed by 3 bases and J by 4 bases, leaving 6 bases between them. CDR3 length: 13 residues. Germline CDR1 is KGHSH and CDR2 is LQKENI. The CDR3 DNA sequence: TGTGCCAGCTCACCCGGGAGCACCGGGGAGCTGTTTTTT. Translated: CASSPGSTGELFF.

The chain joins TRBV7-9 to TRBJ2-1; TRBD2 agrees at 10 bases. The CDR3 contains 16 residues. With 5 bases clipped from V and 8 bases from J, the junction kept 12 bases outside the gene matches. CDR1 SEHNR and CDR2 FQNEAQ come from the germline V gene (reference sequence). In DNA form, the CDR3 reads TGTGCCAGCAGCCACCCTAAGCGGGGGGGCCCGGATGAGCAGTTCTTC. Its translation is CASSHPKRGGPDEQFF.

Note on this clone: This sample also contains other DNA sequences that code for the same CDR3. This chain connects TRBV28 to TRBJ2-6; D remains unclear. In germline, CDR1 is MDHEN, CDR2 SYDVKM. V lost 2 bases to trimming and J lost 0 bases, with 5 bases between them. The CDR3 is 15 amino acids. The CDR3 is CASSLDSSGANVLTF. The CDR3 coding sequence is TGTGCCAGCAGTTTAGACTCCTCTGGGGCCAACGTCCTGACTTTC.

CDR3 nucleotide sequence: TGTGCCAGCAGCTTAAATACGGGGCCCCAGCATTTT. Amino acids: CASSLNTGPQHF. The chain employs TRBV7-2 and TRBJ1-5; D remains unclear. The CDR3 covers 12 residues. CDR1 is SGHTA and CDR2 is FQGNSA in the germline V gene. Trimming took off 2 bases at V and 9 bases at J, with 8 bases between the two ends.

The chain joins TRBV5-1 to TRBJ2-5, with 8 bases fitting TRBD1. V shed 4 bases, J shed 2 bases, and the junction held 7 bases outside the gene matches. In germline, CDR1 is SGHRS, CDR2 YFSETQ. CDR3 length: 15 amino acids. The CDR3, as DNA: TGCGCCAGCAGCCCTTTCGGGACAGGTCAAGAGACCCAGTACTTC. Residues: CASSPFGTGQETQYF.

This clone appeared once. This sequence joins TRBV6-1 and TRBJ2-1, with 11 bases that match TRBD1. CDR3 length: 14 residues. Trimming at V came to 3 bases and at J to 6 bases, leaving 1 base not matched to a gene. The germline V gene has CDR1 MNHNS and CDR2 SASEGT. The CDR3 is CASSDGQGANEQFF. The CDR3 nucleotides are TGTGCCAGCAGTGACGGACAGGGGGCCAATGAGCAGTTCTTC.

The chain has TRBV30 and TRBJ1-5; D is perhaps TRBD1 (5 bases). Trimming left V 1 base short and J 4 bases short, with 8 bases between. CDR1 and CDR2 (germline): GTSNPN, SVGIG (reference sequence). This CDR3 has 13 residues. CDR3 sequence (DNA): TGTGCCTGGAGTGCGGCAGGGAATCAGCCCCAGCATTTT. This gives the protein CAWSAAGNQPQHF. Supplemented by reference TRBV30 and TRBJ1-5, the full variable domain reads SQTIHQWPATLVQPVGSPLSLECTVEGTSNPNLYWYRQAAGRGLQLLFYSVGIGQISSEVPQNLSASRPQDRQFILSSKKLLLSDSGFYLCAWSAAGNQPQHFGDGTRLSIL.

The CDR3 region is CASSAGALNEQFF. CDR3 nucleotide sequence: TGTGCCAGCTCAGCGGGAGCCCTCAATGAGCAGTTCTTC. V is TRBV18 and J is TRBJ2-1, with 7 bases matching TRBD2. Trimming took 5 bases from V and 6 from J; bases not matched to a gene: 4. Germline CDR1 is KGHSH and CDR2 is LQKENI. CDR3 length: 13 amino acids.

The V gene is TRBV9, the J gene TRBJ2-7; no firm D call. CDR3 size: 11 residues. The V end lost 3 bases, the J end lost 3 bases, and 4 bases lay between the germline ends. CDR1 and CDR2 from the germline V gene are SGDLS and YYNGEE. The CDR3 spells CASSGDYEQYF. CDR3 bases: TGTGCCAGCAGCGGCGACTACGAGCAGTACTTC.

The chain is built from TRBV27 and TRBJ2-7, with 7 bases matching TRBD1. The CDR3 runs 14 residues. With V trimmed by 2 bases and J by 3 bases, 4 bases remained unmatched. Germline CDR1 reads MNHEY; CDR2 reads SMNVEV (reference sequence). The CDR3 DNA is TGTGCCAGCAGTTTAGGGGCAGGGGGCTACGAGCAGTACTTC. Residues: CASSLGAGGYEQYF.

The chain carries TRBV4-1 and TRBJ1-6, with D uncertain. CDR3 size: 16 residues. Germline CDR1 and CDR2: MGHRA and YSYEKL. V dropped 0 bases and J dropped 7 bases, with 13 bases sitting between them. The CDR3 spells CASSQERRQLNSPLHF. As DNA, the CDR3 is TGCGCCAGCAGCCAAGAGAGGCGCCAGCTCAATTCACCCCTCCACTTT.

The chain combines TRBV9 with TRBJ2-7; 7 nucleotides align to TRBD1. In germline, CDR1 is SGDLS, CDR2 YYNGEE. Losses at the gene ends were 2 bases for V and 0 bases for J; bases not matched to a gene: 2. The CDR3 has 14 residues. The CDR3 is CASSVGQTSYEQYF. The DNA of the CDR3 is TGTGCCAGCAGCGTGGGACAGACCTCCTACGAGCAGTACTTC.

The CDR3 is CASSWTGDSEAFF. The CDR3 bases are TGTGCCAGCAGCTGGACAGGGGATAGTGAAGCTTTCTTT. The chain combines TRBV5-6 with TRBJ1-1; 9 bases align to TRBD1. This CDR3 spans 13 amino acids. Germline-derived CDR1 and CDR2 are SGHDT and YYEEEE. J lost 7 bases, V lost 3 bases, and 4 bases had no gene match.

The CDR3 DNA reads as TGTGCCAGCAGCGCCCAGGGTTTTCCTGGAAACACCATATATTTT. Its protein product is CASSAQGFPGNTIYF. The chain employs TRBV2 and TRBJ1-3, with D maybe TRBD1 (5 bases). The CDR3 totals 15 residues. CDR1 and CDR2 (germline): SNHLY, FYNNEI. V was cut by 6 bases and J by 2 bases, with 14 bases left in between.

The chain carries TRBV19 and TRBJ2-1, with D possibly matching TRBD2 (5 bases). V lost 3 bases, J lost 3 bases, and 9 bases lay in between. The germline V gene encodes CDR1 LNHDA and CDR2 SQIVND (reference sequence). This CDR3 contains 14 residues. DNA for the CDR3: TGTGCCAGTAGTATCGGACTGCGCTACAATGAGCAGTTCTTC. Protein: CASSIGLRYNEQFF.

V is TRBV29-1 and J is TRBJ2-1, with 13 positions matching TRBD2. The CDR3 is 14 amino acids. Unmatched junction bases numbered 8, after V lost 8 bases and J lost 7 bases. Germline lookup yields CDR1 SQVTM and CDR2 ANQGSEA. The CDR3 here is CSSDGTSGTNEQFF. The CDR3 DNA sequence: TGCAGCTCTGACGGGACTAGCGGGACGAATGAGCAGTTCTTC.

J is TRBJ1-2 and V is TRBV2, with TRBD1 matching over 7 bases. V was clipped by 6 bases and J by 4 bases; unmatched bases: 11. CDR1 SNHLY and CDR2 FYNNEI come from the germline V gene. The CDR3 totals 15 residues. The CDR3 loop is CASSGTAHNSYGYTF. The CDR3 DNA follows: TGTGCCAGCAGCGGGACAGCCCATAACTCCTATGGCTACACCTTC.

This clone was seen a single time. The DNA of the CDR3 is TGTGCCAGCAGTTTCGGGGACAGCGAAGGATCCTACGAGCAGTACTTC. Protein product: CASSFGDSEGSYEQYF. The chain joins TRBV28 to TRBJ2-7, with 7 bases identical to TRBD1. V was pared by 3 bases and J by 1 base, with 9 bases of the junction left unmatched. Germline values: CDR1 MDHEN, CDR2 SYDVKM. This CDR3 is built from 16 residues. Together with reference TRBV28 and TRBJ2-7, the CDR3 gives the full variable domain: DVKVTQSSRYLVKRTGEKVFLECVQDMDHENMFWYRQDPGLGLRLIYFSYDVKMKEKGDIPEGYSVSREKKERFSLILESASTNQTSMYLCASSFGDSEGSYEQYFGPGTRLTVT.

The chain combines TRBV5-3 with TRBJ1-5; 8 bases map to TRBD1. TRBV5-3 is known as an ORF, though its function is uncertain. This CDR3 has 19 amino acids. J gave up 0 bases and V 3 bases, and 14 bases lay outside the gene matches. The CDR3 here is CARSSNPNGQGYSNQPQHF. CDR3 DNA: TGTGCCAGAAGCTCAAACCCGAACGGACAGGGTTATAGCAATCAGCCCCAGCATTTT.

The rearrangement links TRBV28 to TRBJ2-5; 7 bases fit TRBD2. Germline loops: CDR1 MDHEN, CDR2 SYDVKM. Trimming took 3 bases from V and 2 from J; bases not matched to a gene: 15. This CDR3 is built from 18 residues. CDR3: CASSFRPGRERWQETQYF. CDR3 nucleotide sequence: TGTGCCAGCAGTTTTAGGCCAGGGAGGGAGCGGTGGCAAGAGACCCAGTACTTC. Supplemented by reference TRBV28 and TRBJ2-5, the full variable domain reads DVKVTQSSRYLVKRTGEKVFLECVQDMDHENMFWYRQDPGLGLRLIYFSYDVKMKEKGDIPEGYSVSREKKERFSLILESASTNQTSMYLCASSFRPGRERWQETQYFGPGTRLLVL.

The rearrangement links TRBV28 to TRBJ2-1; 7 bases are a match to TRBD1. Germline CDR1 MDHEN, CDR2 SYDVKM. The CDR3 spans 13 residues. The V segment lost 7 bases and the J segment 8 bases; nucleotides outside the gene matches: 8. The CDR3 spells CASNNRGADEQFF. In nucleotides, the CDR3 is TGTGCCAGCAATAACAGGGGAGCCGATGAGCAGTTCTTC.

The chain joins TRBV6-5 to TRBJ1-6; unclear D gene. CDR3 length: 11 residues. Per the germline V gene, CDR1 is MNHEY and CDR2 is SVGAGI. Trimming stripped 6 bases from V and 10 bases from J, with 7 bases between. CDR3 coding DNA: TGTGCCAGCAGCGTTAGCTCACCCCTCCACTTT. Encoded protein: CASSVSSPLHF.

The V and J genes are TRBV7-9 and TRBJ1-2; the D is unclear. Trimming pared 0 bases from V and 8 bases from J, leaving 10 bases between. CDR1 is SEHNR, CDR2 FQNEAQ, per germline (reference sequence). The CDR3 covers 13 residues. Written as DNA, the CDR3 is TGTGCCAGCAGCTTAGCGGAACTATCGGGCTACACCTTC. It yields the protein CASSLAELSGYTF.

This clone was counted only a few times. The chain's CDR3 is CASSISGLAESYNEQFF. CDR3 bases: TGTGCCAGCAGCATCTCGGGACTAGCGGAGTCCTACAATGAGCAGTTCTTC. The rearrangement links TRBV7-8 to TRBJ2-1, with 11 bases lining up with TRBD2. Germline-derived CDR1 and CDR2 are SGHVS and FQNEAQ. CDR3 length equals 17 residues. With 5 bases clipped from V and 1 base from J, the junction kept 7 bases outside the gene matches.

Of note for this clone: One end of the junction does not line up with germline, which may come from a read error. The genes are TRBV7-9 and TRBJ2-1; D is uncertain. The CDR3 covers 12 residues. Germline-derived CDR1 and CDR2 are SEHNR and FQNEAQ (reference sequence). As DNA, the CDR3 is TGTTCCAGCAGCTTAGAGCCGGTCCAGCAGTTCTTC. Protein product: CSSSLEPVQQFF.

The chain is built from TRBV20-1 and TRBJ2-3; D might be TRBD2 (6 bases). The CDR3 covers 10 residues. The germline V and J ends were trimmed by 6 bases and 8 bases, with 9 bases remaining between them. Germline CDR1 and CDR2: DFQATT and SNEGSKA (reference sequence). CDR3 amino acids: CSAAEGTQYF. CDR3 bases: TGCAGTGCCGCGGAGGGTACGCAGTATTTT.

This clone was seen a few times. The rearrangement uses TRBV6-6 and TRBJ2-7, with D perhaps TRBD2 (5 bases). V was clipped by 8 bases and J by 2 bases, with 10 bases between them. This CDR3 comprises 12 residues. Germline CDR1 and CDR2: MNHNY and SVGAGI (reference sequence). The CDR3: CASSGTAYEQYF. The CDR3 DNA is TGTGCCAGCTCGGGAACCGCCTACGAGCAGTACTTC.

V is TRBV19 and J is TRBJ2-3; perhaps TRBD1 as D (6 bases). The CDR3 sequence is 15 residues long. Germline V gives CDR1 LNHDA, CDR2 SQIVND (reference sequence). Between the trimmed V and J ends, which lost 5 bases and 4 bases, there was a span of 16 bases. The CDR3 region has the DNA TGTGCCAGTAGTTCCACCGACAGGTTGGCAGATACGCAGTATTTT. Amino acid sequence: CASSSTDRLADTQYF.